The clone carrying this TCR beta chain showed up just once. This CDR3 spans 14 amino acids. After removal of 2 bases from V and 9 bases from J, the junction contained 1 base not matched to a gene. Germline-derived CDR1 and CDR2 are KGHSH and LQKENI. This record comes from a study of blood T cell repertoires in COVID-19. Some clones are missing from TCRdb's copy, which holds only in-frame ones; the method was immunoSEQ multiplex PCR. The table records some 150,000 clones, more than 75% of them present only once. The chain links TRBV18 to TRBJ2-1, with 13 bases matching TRBD2. This sequence originates from a woman between 45 and 65 years old with active or convalescent COVID-19. Sequenced material: peripheral blood. DNA for the CDR3: TGTGCCAGCTCACCAACTAGCGGGAGGGTTGAGCAGTTCTTC. Translated, it gives CASSPTSGRVEQFF. Full variable domain (outside the CDR3, taken from reference TRBV18 and TRBJ2-1): NAGVMQNPRHLVRRRGQEARLRCSPMKGHSHVYWYRQLPEEGLKFMVYLQKENIIDESGMPKERFSAEFPKEGPSILRIQQVVRGDSAAYFCASSPTSGRVEQFFGPGTRLTVL.